These 12 T cell receptor beta chains were sequenced from one sample in a study of blood T cell repertoires in COVID-19. Some clones are missing from TCRdb's copy, which holds only in-frame ones; the method was immunoSEQ multiplex PCR. The data contain about 280,000 clones, 85% of them singletons. Input material: peripheral blood. These receptors were obtained from a man in his fifties or sixties with active or convalescent COVID-19.

J is TRBJ2-7 and V is TRBV6-5; 12 bases match TRBD2. This CDR3 has 14 residues. The V gene end was trimmed by 7 bases and the J gene end by 6 bases; junction bases not matched to a gene: 7. Germline V gene lookup returns CDR1 MNHEY and CDR2 SVGAGI. CDR3 sequence reads: CASKRTSGNFEQYF. The CDR3 bases are TGTGCCAGCAAACGGACTAGCGGGAACTTCGAGCAGTACTTC.

V and J are TRBV19 and TRBJ2-1, with TRBD2 matching 11 bases. Trimming removed 2 bases from V and 0 bases from J; junction bases left unmatched: 12. From germline, CDR1 is LNHDA and CDR2 SQIVND (reference sequence). This CDR3 has 20 amino acids. This CDR3 is CASSISGASGRTRSYNEQFF. CDR3 DNA: TGTGCCAGTAGTATAAGCGGGGCTAGCGGGAGGACCCGCTCCTACAATGAGCAGTTCTTC.

The V and J genes are TRBV3-1 (or the pseudogene TRBV3-2) and TRBJ2-5; D ambiguous. CDR3 length: 12 amino acids. Per the germline V gene, CDR1 is LGHDT and CDR2 is YNNKEL (reference sequence). V lost 2 bases, J lost 5 bases, and 6 bases lay in between. The CDR3 reads CASSQLGETQYF. CDR3 DNA sequence: TGTGCCAGCAGCCAACTCGGGGAGACCCAGTACTTC.

This sequence joins TRBV25-1 and TRBJ2-1, with a possible D match to TRBD2 (7 bases). Trimming removed 5 bases from V and 9 bases from J, with 14 bases in between. The CDR3 has 13 amino acids. Germline V gene lookup returns CDR1 MGHDK and CDR2 SYGVNS. The chain's CDR3 is CASSRGGSGEQFF. CDR3 bases: TGTGCCAGCAGTCGCGGGGGCTCAGGTGAGCAGTTCTTC.

V is TRBV4-2 and J is TRBJ2-7; 11 positions match TRBD1. Germline-derived CDR1 and CDR2 are LGHNA and YNFKEQ. The ends lost 4 bases at V and 4 bases at J; junction bases unmatched: 6. This CDR3 has 15 amino acids. CDR3 amino acids: CASSPNGQGAYEQYF. In nucleotides, the CDR3 is TGTGCCAGCAGCCCAAACGGACAGGGGGCTTACGAGCAGTACTTC.

This chain connects TRBV28 to TRBJ1-6, with 7 bases fitting TRBD1. Germline V gene sequence: CDR1 MDHEN, CDR2 SYDVKM. The CDR3 consists of 14 residues. The V segment lost 6 bases and the J segment 9 bases; nucleotides outside the gene matches: 8. CDR3 amino acids: CASRPGGQVSPLHF. CDR3 bases: TGTGCCAGCAGACCAGGGGGGCAAGTTTCACCCCTCCACTTT.

The chain combines TRBV7-3 with TRBJ2-5, with 8 bases fitting TRBD1. V was clipped by 5 bases and J by 5 bases; unmatched bases: 10. Germline V gene sequence: CDR1 SGHTA, CDR2 FQGTGA. The CDR3 spans 15 residues. DNA of the CDR3: TGTGCCAGCAGCATTACAGGGGGACGAGGGGAGACCCAGTACTTC. Amino acid sequence: CASSITGGRGETQYF. The complete variable domain, with remaining parts taken from reference TRBV7-3 and TRBJ2-5, reads GAGVSQTPSNKVTEKGKYVELRCDPISGHTALYWYRQSLGQGPEFLIYFQGTGAADDSGLPNDRFFAVRPEGSVSTLKIQRTERGDSAVYLCASSITGGRGETQYFGPGTRLLVL.

The V and J genes are TRBV7-3 and TRBJ2-1; 7 bases fit TRBD2. The CDR3 spans 15 residues. Trimming took 5 bases from V and 7 from J; bases not matched to a gene: 11. Germline CDR1 is SGHTA and CDR2 is FQGTGA. The CDR3 sequence is CASSPQAGERNEQFF. The CDR3 coding sequence is TGTGCCAGCAGCCCCCAGGCGGGAGAGAGAAATGAGCAGTTCTTC.

This clone was picked up a small number of times. The same CDR3 is also encoded by other DNA sequences in this sample. The rearrangement uses TRBV11-2 and TRBJ2-5; 9 positions agree with TRBD1. The ends lost 1 base at V and 5 bases at J; junction bases unmatched: 5. Germline V gene sequence: CDR1 SGHAT, CDR2 FQNNGV. This CDR3 spans 15 amino acids. The CDR3 DNA is TGTGCCAGCAGCTTAGTTGGGGGGACAGGGGAGACCCAGTACTTC. Translating gives CASSLVGGTGETQYF.

This chain links TRBV4-1 with TRBJ1-1; 7 bases match TRBD1. V gave up 5 bases and J gave up 0 bases; unmatched junction bases: 15. From germline, CDR1 is MGHRA and CDR2 YSYEKL. This CDR3 is built from 18 residues. The CDR3 is CASSNPTRAGGMNTEAFF. The DNA for the CDR3 is TGCGCCAGCAGCAACCCTACTCGGGCAGGGGGAATGAACACTGAAGCTTTCTTT.

This clone was seen more than once but under ten times. The genes are TRBV28 and TRBJ2-7; 14 positions agree with TRBD2. The trim removed 6 bases at V and 2 bases at J, leaving 15 bases unmatched. Germline lookup yields CDR1 MDHEN and CDR2 SYDVKM. The CDR3 sequence is 19 residues long. CDR3 protein: CASSPPGGLAGASPYEQYF. In DNA form, the CDR3 reads TGTGCCAGCAGCCCCCCGGGGGGACTAGCGGGAGCCTCCCCCTACGAGCAGTACTTC.

The rearrangement uses TRBV5-1 and TRBJ1-1; TRBD1 agrees at 8 bases. The CDR3 has 16 residues. The germline CDR1 and CDR2 sequences are SGHRS and YFSETQ. V was clipped by 5 bases and J by 4 bases; unmatched bases: 13. The CDR3 DNA reads as TGCGCCAGCAGTTTAGGTGGGGCCAGGGGGCCCACTGAAGCTTTCTTT. As protein: CASSLGGARGPTEAFF.